This TCR beta chain was recovered during a study of blood T cell repertoires in COVID-19. Turning to the study itself: The United States, Italy and Spain supplied acute and convalescent COVID-19 samples.

The CDR3 has 15 residues. CDR1 and CDR2 from the germline V gene are MNHEY and SVGAGI. The V gene end was trimmed by 4 bases and the J gene end by 7 bases; junction bases not matched to a gene: 12. Patients in Seattle were enrolled during active infection, then followed longitudinally. This clone was seen more than once but under ten times. Per the original data handling: Estimated nucleated cell counts came from reference gene primer amplification. Only in-frame clones appear in the TCRdb table, and some are missing; sequencing was by immunoSEQ multiplex PCR. V, J and clone size are those of that table, while D and trimming were read from the DNA. The repertoire has about 48,000 clones, 80% to 90% of them found once; the top ten carry 2.6%.

V is TRBV6-5 and J is TRBJ2-5; 7 nucleotides match TRBD2. The sequence was collected from a woman of 80 years or more with COVID-19, enrolled during active disease. The material sequenced was peripheral blood. For the CDR3, the DNA is TGTGCCAGCAGTTCCACTCCGACCTGGGGGGGGACCCAGTACTTC. Its protein product is CASSSTPTWGGTQYF.